This T cell receptor (beta chain) appears in the sequencing data of a study of cytomegalovirus exposure and HLA in healthy donors. Findings and limits, study-wide: Some V segments, TRBV6-2 and TRBV6-3 among them, were indistinguishable and were therefore excluded. There were reportedly fewer N-insertions in an Asian-associated ancestry cluster than the approximately 640-donor mean, in a later analysis.

V lost 6 bases and J lost 7, with 18 bases in between. Germline-derived CDR1 and CDR2 are SGHAT and FQDESV (reference sequence). The CDR3 runs 14 residues. On this clone: Its antigen is as yet unknown.

With 60 Vbeta and 13 Jbeta primers, the PCR was carried out. Assay: immunoSEQ multiplex PCR; the TCRdb copy retains only in-frame clones and omits some. The sample yields approximately 190,000 clones, about 85% seen once. Sequencing was performed on PBMCs. The V call is TRBV11-1, the J call TRBJ1-2; the D gene is possibly TRBD1 (5 bases). The sequence came from a man in his fifties or sixties in good health and CMV-seronegative. The CDR3 sequence is CASRSGRLQGGYTF. The CDR3 DNA is TGTGCCAGCAGATCGGGCCGCCTGCAGGGTGGCTACACCTTC.